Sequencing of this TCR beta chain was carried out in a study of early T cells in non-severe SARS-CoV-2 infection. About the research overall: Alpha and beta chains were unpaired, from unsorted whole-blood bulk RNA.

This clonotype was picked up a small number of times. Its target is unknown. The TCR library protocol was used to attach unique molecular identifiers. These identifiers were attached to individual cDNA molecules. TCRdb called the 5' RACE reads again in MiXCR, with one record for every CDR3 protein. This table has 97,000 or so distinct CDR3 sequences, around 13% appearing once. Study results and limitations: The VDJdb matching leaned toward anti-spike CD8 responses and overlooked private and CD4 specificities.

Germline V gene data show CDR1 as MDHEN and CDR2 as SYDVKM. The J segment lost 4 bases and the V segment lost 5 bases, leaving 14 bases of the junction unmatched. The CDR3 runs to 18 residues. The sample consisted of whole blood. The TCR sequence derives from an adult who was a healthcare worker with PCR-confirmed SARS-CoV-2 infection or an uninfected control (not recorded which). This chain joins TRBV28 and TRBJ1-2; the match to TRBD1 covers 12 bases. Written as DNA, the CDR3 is TGTGCCAGCAGTAGGGGACAGGGGGCGAATTATTTTCGCTATGGCTACACCTTC. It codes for CASSRGQGANYFRYGYTF.